What follows describes a single T cell receptor (beta chain). Its specificity is unknown. These data originate in a study of Ad26.COV2.S vaccination and SARS-CoV-2 variants. The study, taken as a whole, reports: Participants in the vaccine arm had higher spike-specific TCR breadth; placebo recipients had lower.

Treatment given: approximately 18 received Ad26.COV2.S at low or high dose, single or two shots; a few received placebo; per-sample allocation not given. Following the first vaccine or placebo injection, samples were taken on day 63. The CDR3 runs 19 residues. Unmatched junction bases numbered 15, after V lost 3 bases and J lost 6 bases. Looked up from germline, CDR1 is SGDLS and CDR2 is YYNGEE. Repertoires were generated with immunoSEQ multiplex PCR, while TCRdb's copy carries only in-frame clones and drops some. The table shows 350,000 to 500,000 clones, with approximately 90% occurring only once. The TCR originated in a person aged 18 to 59 who received the Ad26.COV2.S COVID-19 vaccine or a placebo. Sequenced here: peripheral blood, sampled in a trial of Ad26.COV2.S vaccine versus placebo. The chain joins TRBV9 to TRBJ2-1; 13 nucleotides align to TRBD2. Here the CDR3 DNA reads TGTGCCAGCAGCGACGGACTAGCGGGAGTTCTCACAAAGGTCAATGAGCAGTTCTTC. Its protein is CASSDGLAGVLTKVNEQFF. The full variable domain, completed using reference TRBV9 and TRBJ2-1, is DSGVTQTPKHLITATGQRVTLRCSPRSGDLSVYWYQQSLDQGLQFLIQYYNGEERAKGNILERFSAQQFPDLHSELNLSSLELGDSALYFCASSDGLAGVLTKVNEQFFGPGTRLTVL.